The entry that follows covers one T cell receptor beta chain sequence. This clonotype has just a few counts. It lacks a known antigen. No clone much larger than this one lies a single base away; base qualities are absent. CDR1 and CDR2 (MGHRA, YSYEKL) derive from the germline V gene. The junction carries 12 bases between V and J, which are trimmed by 0 bases and 1 base respectively. From the cysteine up to the phenylalanine, the CDR3 has a length of 16 residues. Only the CDR3 DNA stays, 48 bases, in frame from base 1. Amplification of TCR beta CDR3 regions was carried out from RNA transcripts. For the first round of RT-PCR on the TCR CDR3, the HTBI primer set was used together with the Qiagen OneStep RT-PCR kit. Libraries were constructed in a second round of multiplex PCR, after which size selection and purification were carried out. Paired-end sequencing of the libraries was performed with 100 bp reads on an Illumina HiSeq2000. The published analysis was carried out like this. Raw data were processed with SOAPnuke, discarding reads with adapters, uncalled bases, mean Phred below 15, or no exact constant-primer or identifier match. High-quality paired reads were merged with COPE v1.2.5, and unique nucleotide sequences were defined as clonotypes. MiTCR v1.1 was used to align clonotypes to the IMGT TRBV, TRBD and TRBJ reference segments. Analysis was restricted to V-J combinations with a frequency above 0.0001, which covered 98% to 99.2% of repertoires. A TCS score was defined as the ratio between F50 (clonal expansion) and ExV (chaos), using BLOSUM62-based TCRdist between CDR3 peptides within each V-J. Welch's t-statistics and random forest reduced roughly 500 V-J features to some 14, which were used in a naive Bayes classifier (R e1071). Thyroid-blood repertoire similarity was quantified with the Morisita-Horn index. TCRdb reprocessing: public reads trimmed at Q25 with fastp, clones called with MiXCR, in-frame beta chains kept. Entries that share a CDR3 protein sequence are merged under the most common genes and DNA. The V and J calls come from TCRdb's annotation, not from the publication. The table for this sample lists 500,000 to 600,000 distinct CDR3 sequences; approximately 49% of them were counted only once. The top ten clonotypes cover about 43% of the sample.

Exclusion was applied to patients with uncontrolled infections, other autoimmune diseases, pregnancy or lactation. Clinical symptoms, serum thyroxine and TRAb, thyroid ultrasound, and orbital computed tomography formed the basis for the diagnoses. Trizol reagent was used to extract total RNA, and RNA quality was then checked on an Agilent 2100 Bioanalyzer. The sample belongs to a study of T cells in Graves' hyperthyroidism and ophthalmopathy (dated by TCRdb to the late 2010s). Looking at the study overall: A discovery cohort of roughly 100 patients, 43 with Graves' ophthalmopathy and more than 55 with stable Graves' hyperthyroidism, was used to find distinguishing TCR V-J signatures. Whether ophthalmopathy could be predicted prospectively was tested in an independent validation cohort made up of 18 to 20 hyperthyroidism patients plus 17 patients who later progressed to ophthalmopathy. For training and testing, the 100 patients in the discovery cohort were randomly divided in a 7:3 ratio. In addition, the study compared T-cell repertoires in thyroid tissue and in blood from six Graves' hyperthyroidism patients. After sampling, hyperthyroidism patients received methimazole starting at 30 mg daily, and ophthalmopathy patients received high-dose intravenous methylprednisolone. The paper describes TCR Vbeta CDR3 sequencing of around 130 peripheral blood samples, made up of 40 to 45 ophthalmopathy patients, over 70 hyperthyroidism patients and about 17 progressor patients. Overall study results and their limits: In validation, the model predicted progression to ophthalmopathy with roughly 70% sensitivity and roughly 72% specificity, a median of 6.5 months before onset. Most expanded thyroid clonotypes (frequency above 0.001) were also detected in blood, a finding suggesting that blood repertoires may reflect thyroid immune responses. No statistical method was used to fix the sample size in advance, and group allocation was not hidden from the investigators. Ophthalmopathy was separated from stable hyperthyroidism by a 13 V-J signature model, with approximately 86% sensitivity and roughly 81% specificity obtained in cross-validation and 80%/75% obtained in testing.

Recombination connected TRBV4-1 to TRBJ1-1; no D gene call is confident. This clonotype was sampled from an adult woman with Graves' disease, either hyperthyroidism or ophthalmopathy (not recorded which). Sequencing was carried out using peripheral blood or thyroid tissue (not recorded which). The DNA reads as follows: TGCGCCAGCAGCCAAGAAAGCGGCAGACCGAACACTGAAGCTTTCTTT. Translated, it gives CASSQESGRPNTEAFF.